This entry lists 24 T cell receptor beta chains sequenced from one sample in a study of T cells in Graves' hyperthyroidism and ophthalmopathy (dated by TCRdb to the late 2010s). The library was prepared using multiplex PCR. These reads were obtained on an Illumina HiSeq 2000. Amplification of TCR beta CDR3 regions was carried out from RNA transcripts. A first-round RT-PCR of the TCR CDR3 used the HTBI primer set with the Qiagen OneStep RT-PCR kit. TCRdb ran its own pipeline on the public reads, namely fastp trimming at Q25 and MiXCR clone calling, and kept in-frame beta chains. CDR3 protein duplicates are merged, each entry listing the most common genes and DNA. The sample has about 640,000 distinct CDR3 sequences on record, 20% to 25% of them singletons. The ten largest clones take up roughly 30% of the sample. The material sequenced was blood. The receptor source for this set is a man aged 25 to 40 with Graves' ophthalmopathy.

V and J are TRBV29-1 and TRBJ2-1, with TRBD2 matching 8 bases. Trimming cost V 3 bases and J 1 base; bases outside gene matches: 11. Germline loops: CDR1 SQVTM, CDR2 ANQGSEA. The CDR3 extends over 17 amino acids. CDR3 sequence: CSVDPWSGGPSYNEQFF. The CDR3 DNA reads as TGCAGCGTTGACCCCTGGTCGGGAGGGCCGTCCTACAATGAGCAGTTCTTC.

This clonotype has only a few counts. V is TRBV29-1 and J is TRBJ2-1, with 14 positions matching TRBD2. Trimming cost V 4 bases and J 4 bases; bases outside gene matches: 6. The germline V gene encodes CDR1 SQVTM and CDR2 ANQGSEA. This CDR3 has 16 residues. The chain's CDR3 is CSVGGLAGAWYNEQFF. CDR3 nucleotides: TGCAGCGTTGGGGGACTAGCGGGAGCGTGGTACAATGAGCAGTTCTTC.

This clonotype was counted only a few times. The J gene is TRBJ2-3, the V gene TRBV20-1, with 8 bases aligning to TRBD2. The germline gives CDR1 DFQATT, CDR2 SNEGSKA (reference sequence). This CDR3 has 16 residues. V lost 2 bases, J lost 2 bases, and 9 bases stayed unmatched. The CDR3 DNA follows: TGCAGTGCTAGATTTCCGGGACTAGGCCCCACAGATACGCAGTATTTT. It encodes CSARFPGLGPTDTQYF.

This clonotype was counted between two and nine times. The CDR3 loop is CAIRTSGGGTDTQYF. CDR3 nucleotide sequence: TGTGCCATCAGGACTAGCGGGGGGGGCACAGATACGCAGTATTTT. The gene calls are TRBV10-3 and TRBJ2-3; 14 bases are a match to TRBD2. Germline loops: CDR1 ENHRY, CDR2 SYGVKD. The J segment lost 1 base and the V segment lost 6 bases, leaving 0 bases of the junction unmatched. CDR3 length: 15 residues.

V and J are TRBV30 and TRBJ2-1, with 7 nucleotides matching TRBD2. V lost 5 bases to trimming and J lost 5 bases; unmatched junction nucleotides: 9. The CDR3 is made up of 14 amino acids. CDR1 and CDR2 from the germline V gene are GTSNPN and SVGIG (reference sequence). The CDR3 sequence: CAWLGGTVHNEQFF. The CDR3 DNA sequence: TGTGCCTGGTTGGGGGGGACTGTTCACAATGAGCAGTTCTTC.

This clonotype appeared a few times. The chain combines TRBV27 with TRBJ2-1; 13 nucleotides align to TRBD2. The CDR3 totals 14 residues. Trimming cost V 5 bases and J 10 bases; bases outside gene matches: 5. CDR1 is MNHEY and CDR2 is SMNVEV in the germline V gene (reference sequence). DNA for the CDR3: TGTGCCAGCAGTCCCGGGACTAGCGGGATAGAGCAGTTCTTC. Its protein product is CASSPGTSGIEQFF.

The V call is TRBV20-1, the J call TRBJ2-5, with D perhaps matching TRBD1 (5 bases). Per the germline V gene, CDR1 is DFQATT and CDR2 is SNEGSKA (reference sequence). There are 13 residues in the CDR3. Trimming shortened V by 3 bases and J by 5 bases, and 13 bases separated the two germline ends. CDR3 in DNA: TGCAGTGCTAGGGGGCAGGGAAGGGAGACCCAGTACTTC. Amino acid sequence: CSARGQGRETQYF.

This clonotype was found a few times. This chain connects TRBV4-2 to TRBJ1-2; perhaps TRBD1 as D (5 bases). This CDR3 is built from 16 residues. Deletions cut 4 bases from V and 5 bases from J, with 20 bases between. From germline, CDR1 is LGHNA and CDR2 YNFKEQ. CDR3 sequence reads: CASSPPSGTGLYGYTF. The CDR3 nucleotides read TGTGCCAGCAGCCCGCCATCCGGGACCGGCCTTTATGGCTACACCTTC.

The V and J genes are TRBV5-1 and TRBJ1-4; TRBD1 matches at 11 bases. CDR3 length: 17 residues. Germline-derived CDR1 and CDR2 are SGHRS and YFSETQ. J gave up 1 base and V 5 bases, and 7 bases lay outside the gene matches. In DNA, the CDR3 is TGCGCCAGCAGACTCACGGGGACAGGGGGAACTAATGAAAAACTGTTTTTT. Its protein product is CASRLTGTGGTNEKLFF.

This clonotype was seen more than once but under ten times. The chain joins TRBV7-2 to TRBJ1-1; unclear D gene. The germline gives CDR1 SGHTA, CDR2 FQGNSA. V was pared by 2 bases and J by 0 bases, with 7 bases between. This CDR3 comprises 14 residues. The CDR3 region is CASSLIQMNTEAFF. The CDR3, as DNA: TGTGCCAGCAGCTTAATTCAGATGAACACTGAAGCTTTCTTT.

The rearrangement joins TRBV11-2 to TRBJ2-4; D unclear. The CDR3 extends over 17 amino acids. Germline V CDR1 and CDR2: SGHAT, FQNNGV. With 4 bases removed from V and 1 base from J, the gap between germline ends came to 17 bases. The CDR3 loop is CASSYTPSPGAKNIQYF. The CDR3 region has the DNA TGTGCCAGCAGCTACACGCCGTCTCCCGGGGCCAAAAACATTCAGTACTTC.

The rearrangement links TRBV6-5 to TRBJ1-3; D unresolved. Germline V gene lookup returns CDR1 MNHEY and CDR2 SVGAGI. With 6 bases removed from V and 5 bases from J, the gap between germline ends came to 14 bases. The CDR3 runs 14 residues. As DNA, the CDR3 is TGTGCCAGCAGACCCTCGAGACTTCGAAACACCATATATTTT. Translating gives CASRPSRLRNTIYF.

This rearrangement joins TRBV20-1 to TRBJ2-7, with D tentatively TRBD2 (5 bases). Per germline, CDR1 DFQATT and CDR2 SNEGSKA (reference sequence). The V and J ends lost 3 bases and 2 bases respectively, with 20 bases between them. This CDR3 is 16 amino acids long. CDR3 region: CSARGIEQAETYEQYF. As DNA, the CDR3 is TGCAGTGCTAGGGGAATTGAACAAGCGGAGACCTACGAGCAGTACTTC.

In its sample, this clonotype was seen many times. The chain uses TRBV30 and TRBJ2-7; a possible D gene is TRBD1 (5 bases). The length of the CDR3 is 12 residues. Germline V lookup: CDR1 GTSNPN, CDR2 SVGIG (reference sequence). V lost 0 bases to trimming and J lost 6 bases, with 9 bases between them. This chain's CDR3 is CAWSVSGIEQYF. CDR3 nucleotides: TGTGCCTGGAGTGTATCAGGGATCGAGCAGTACTTC.

The gene calls are TRBV30 and TRBJ1-5; D unresolved. V was pared by 0 bases and J by 2 bases, with 8 bases between. The CDR3 sequence is 14 residues long. Germline lookup yields CDR1 GTSNPN and CDR2 SVGIG (reference sequence). The CDR3 spells CAWSVLGRNQPQHF. The CDR3 region has the DNA TGTGCCTGGAGTGTACTCGGGCGCAATCAGCCCCAGCATTTT.

This clonotype was seen many times. The chain joins TRBV20-1 to TRBJ2-7; no reliable D call. Trimming took off 5 bases at V and 7 bases at J, with 18 bases between the two ends. The CDR3 loop spans 13 amino acids. The germline CDR1 and CDR2 sequences are DFQATT and SNEGSKA (reference sequence). In nucleotides, the CDR3 is TGCAGTGCTCACTACGGCCCCAAGGATGAGCAGTACTTC. It is translated as CSAHYGPKDEQYF.

This clonotype has only a few counts. V usage is TRBV19 and J usage is TRBJ2-2; D could derive from TRBD1 or TRBD2 (5 bases each). The CDR3 is 19 amino acids. CDR1 is LNHDA and CDR2 is SQIVND in the germline V gene (reference sequence). V was trimmed by 4 bases and J by 0 bases, leaving 21 bases between them. The CDR3: CASSRRPYTGTANTGELFF. CDR3 nucleotides: TGTGCCAGTAGTAGGCGGCCGTATACCGGGACCGCGAACACCGGGGAGCTGTTTTTT. Drawing the rest from reference TRBV19 and TRBJ2-2, the complete variable domain is DGGITQSPKYLFRKEGQNVTLSCEQNLNHDAMYWYRQDPGQGLRLIYYSQIVNDFQKGDIAEGYSVSREKKESFPLTVTSAQKNPTAFYLCASSRRPYTGTANTGELFFGEGSRLTVL.

The CDR3 is CASSLWRGQADTIYF. CDR3 DNA: TGTGCCAGCAGCTTATGGCGAGGCCAGGCGGACACCATATATTTT. The rearrangement uses TRBV7-8 and TRBJ1-3; D not resolved. Germline values: CDR1 SGHVS, CDR2 FQNEAQ. The CDR3 contains 15 residues. The V end was cut by 2 bases, the J end by 8 bases, with 16 bases between.

This clonotype was picked up a small number of times. V gene TRBV6-1 combines with J gene TRBJ2-2; 8 positions agree with TRBD1. Trimming cost V 4 bases and J 6 bases; bases outside gene matches: 4. Germline-derived CDR1 and CDR2 are MNHNS and SASEGT. CDR3 size: 14 residues. The DNA of the CDR3 is TGTGCCAGCAGTGCGGACAGGGCACCCGGGGAGCTGTTTTTT. This translates into CASSADRAPGELFF.

The DNA of the CDR3 is TGTGCCACCAGCAGAGAGTACGGGGGAGGAGGCTACACCTTC. As protein: CATSREYGGGGYTF. The chain couples TRBV15 to TRBJ1-2; tentative D call: TRBD1 (5 bases). Trimming removed 0 bases at V and 8 bases at J, with 13 bases between. The CDR3 totals 14 residues. Germline V gene sequence: CDR1 LNHNV, CDR2 YYDKDF (reference sequence).

V gene TRBV10-3 combines with J gene TRBJ2-5; no reliable D call. CDR3 length: 13 amino acids. Germline-derived CDR1 and CDR2 are ENHRY and SYGVKD. V lost 7 bases and J lost 4, with 13 bases in between. The CDR3 DNA sequence: TGTGCCATCACTGACACCTCCGGAGAGACCCAGTACTTC. Protein sequence: CAITDTSGETQYF.

This clonotype appeared a few times. The J gene is TRBJ2-1, the V gene TRBV20-1; 8 nucleotides match TRBD2. This CDR3 has 17 amino acids. From germline, CDR1 is DFQATT and CDR2 SNEGSKA (reference sequence). Trimming removed 0 bases from V and 7 bases from J; junction bases left unmatched: 14. CDR3 protein: CSARDHLAGGWLNEQFF. CDR3 DNA: TGCAGTGCTAGAGATCATCTGGCGGGAGGATGGTTGAATGAGCAGTTCTTC.

This rearrangement joins TRBV7-9 to TRBJ1-2, with TRBD1 matching 10 bases. The CDR3 runs to 16 residues. Unmatched junction bases numbered 10, after V lost 3 bases and J lost 6 bases. From germline, CDR1 is SEHNR and CDR2 FQNEAQ (reference sequence). CDR3 residues: CASSFQETGGRDGYTF. The CDR3 DNA sequence: TGTGCCAGCAGCTTCCAAGAGACAGGGGGCCGGGATGGCTACACCTTC.

This clonotype was seen a handful of times. The chain is built from TRBV20-1 and TRBJ2-7; tentatively, D is TRBD2 (5 bases). This CDR3 is built from 14 residues. V was pared by 3 bases and J by 2 bases, with 14 bases between. In germline, CDR1 is DFQATT, CDR2 SNEGSKA (reference sequence). The CDR3 nucleotides read TGCAGTGCTAGGGGGAGACTACCTCCCTACGAGCAGTACTTC. This gives the protein CSARGRLPPYEQYF.